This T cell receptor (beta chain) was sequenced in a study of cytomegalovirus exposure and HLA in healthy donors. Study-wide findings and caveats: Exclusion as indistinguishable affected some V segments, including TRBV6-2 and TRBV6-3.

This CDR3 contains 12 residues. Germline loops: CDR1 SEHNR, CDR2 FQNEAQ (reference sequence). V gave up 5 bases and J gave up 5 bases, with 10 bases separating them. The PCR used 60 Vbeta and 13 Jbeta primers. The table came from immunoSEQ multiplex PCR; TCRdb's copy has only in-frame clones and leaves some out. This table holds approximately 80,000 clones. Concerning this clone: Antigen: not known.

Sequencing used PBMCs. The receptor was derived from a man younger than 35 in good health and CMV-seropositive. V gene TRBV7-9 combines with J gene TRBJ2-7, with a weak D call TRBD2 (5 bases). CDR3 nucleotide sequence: TGTGCCAGCAGCGGACTTCCCAACGAGCAGTACTTC. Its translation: CASSGLPNEQYF.